This T cell receptor beta chain was obtained from a study of blood T cell repertoires in COVID-19. Overall study context: COVID-19 samples from acute and convalescent phases originated in the United States, Italy and Spain.

The protocol was immunoSEQ multiplex PCR, while the TCRdb copy is restricted to in-frame clones and leaves out a portion. Found here are 90,000 or so clones, around nine tenths of them singletons; the top ten hold about 3.3%. The CDR3 covers 14 residues. Trimming cost V 10 bases and J 5 bases; bases outside gene matches: 10. Looked up from germline, CDR1 is LNHDA and CDR2 is SQIVND (reference sequence). In this sample, this clone turned up a few times. The TCR was taken from a woman aged 70-85 years with acute or convalescent COVID-19. What was sequenced was peripheral blood. The rearrangement uses TRBV19 and TRBJ2-1; TRBD2 aligns across 8 bases. DNA for the CDR3: TGTGCCACCAGACGGGGGGGCGGTGACAATGAGCAGTTCTTC. Translation gives CATRRGGGDNEQFF.